The present T cell receptor (beta chain) was sequenced within a study of T-cell memory formation after mild COVID-19. On the study more broadly: TCR clustering was largely donor specific. Findings and limits, study-wide: Day 15 to 85 contracting clones showed balanced CD4/CD8; later expanders leaned CD4+. The CD4+ clones that contracted clustered mainly within CM and EM, and the CD8+ clones concentrated in EMRA.

This clonotype was seen many times. Antigen specificity is unknown. V dropped 4 bases and J dropped 4 bases, with 10 bases sitting between them. Looked up from germline, CDR1 is SGHKS and CDR2 is YYEKEE (reference sequence). The CDR3 runs 13 residues. From 5'RACE with constant-segment primers came TCR alpha and TCR beta cDNA libraries that carried sample barcodes and UMIs. One entry per CDR3 protein results from TCRdb running MiXCR on the 5' RACE reads. The data show hundreds of thousands of distinct CDR3 sequences, 15% to 20% seen once. The sequenced material came from PBMCs or a T cell subset sorted from them (not recorded which). The chain is built from TRBV5-5 and TRBJ2-3; D may be TRBD2 (5 bases). This TCR was sampled from a man in his late teens or twenties who had mild COVID-19 (a few samples of this study predate the infection). Cell type and time point are not known. In nucleotides, the CDR3 is TGTGCCAGCAGCCCGGCGGGTGCAGATACGCAGTATTTT. Protein: CASSPAGADTQYF.